These 31 T cell receptor beta chains share one sample of origin, sequenced in a study of human T cells and chemical hapten exposure. In TCRdb, the RACE reads were re-called with MiXCR into one record per CDR3 protein. The data contain about 34,000 distinct CDR3 sequences, roughly 5.5% of them singletons. Time point given: healthy volunteer bleed at 6 weeks. Whole blood that had not been fractionated was the source of extracted total RNA. Sequenced material: whole blood. The receptors originated from a human donor in good health. Some clones in this sample may be carry-over from other donors' samples.

This clonotype is labeled medium-sized (0.01 to 0.1%). This chain uses TRBV20-1 with TRBJ1-6, with 7 bases lining up with TRBD1. Germline loops: CDR1 DFQATT, CDR2 SNEGSKA (reference sequence). The CDR3 sequence is 14 residues long. Trimming at V came to 4 bases and at J to 7 bases, leaving 7 bases not matched to a gene. The CDR3 bases are TGCAGTGCTATTCAACAGGGGAGGAATTCACCCCTCCACTTT. Its protein is CSAIQQGRNSPLHF.

The chain has TRBV12-3 or TRBV12-4 and TRBJ1-2; a possible D gene is TRBD1 (5 bases). V was pared by 5 bases and J by 1 base, with 17 bases between. CDR3 length: 16 amino acids. The CDR3 sequence: CASSPIQAGFNYGYTF. The CDR3, as DNA: TGTGCCAGCAGTCCAATACAGGCGGGCTTTAACTATGGCTACACCTTC.

This clonotype was observed a few times. The chain uses TRBV12-3 or TRBV12-4 and TRBJ1-1; D not certain. This CDR3 is 13 amino acids long. Trimming took 7 bases from V and 2 from J, leaving 11 bases between them. The CDR3 DNA is TGTGCCAGCATAGGAGGAACAAACACTGAAGCTTTCTTT. Translation: CASIGGTNTEAFF.

The sample holds many counts of this clonotype. J is TRBJ2-4 and V is TRBV20-1; 9 bases map to TRBD1. Germline values: CDR1 DFQATT, CDR2 SNEGSKA (reference sequence). This CDR3 has 17 amino acids. V gave up 3 bases and J gave up 4 bases; unmatched junction bases: 13. The CDR3 here is CSARIRQGGGLKNIQYF. CDR3 DNA sequence: TGCAGTGCTAGGATTAGACAGGGGGGAGGGTTAAAAAACATTCAGTACTTC.

This clonotype was observed at least ten times. This chain joins TRBV20-1 and TRBJ2-7; D perhaps matches TRBD2 (5 bases). V was trimmed by 2 bases and J by 5 bases, leaving 13 bases between them. The CDR3 extends over 13 amino acids. Per germline, CDR1 DFQATT and CDR2 SNEGSKA (reference sequence). The CDR3 loop reads CSARSGNYHEQYF. CDR3 nucleotides: TGCAGTGCTAGATCGGGGAATTACCACGAGCAGTACTTC.

By its share, this clonotype is medium-sized. The chain joins TRBV27 to TRBJ2-7, with D perhaps TRBD2 (5 bases). Trimming removed 4 bases at V and 1 base at J, with 8 bases between. Germline V gene lookup returns CDR1 MNHEY and CDR2 SMNVEV (reference sequence). The CDR3 is made up of 13 amino acids. CDR3 amino acids: CASSSGTSYEQYF. CDR3 bases: TGTGCCAGCAGTTCGGGAACGTCCTACGAGCAGTACTTC.

This clonotype occurred many times. The chain is built from TRBV20-1 and TRBJ2-3; TRBD2 agrees at 9 bases. Germline V CDR1 and CDR2: DFQATT, SNEGSKA (reference sequence). This CDR3 spans 15 amino acids. Trimming removed 4 bases from V and 4 bases from J; junction bases left unmatched: 9. The CDR3: CSAKPSGILADTQYF. DNA for the CDR3: TGCAGTGCTAAACCTAGCGGGATTCTCGCAGATACGCAGTATTTT.

This clonotype was seen only a few times. The V call is TRBV7-9, the J call TRBJ1-2; 7 nucleotides align to TRBD1. CDR3 length: 15 amino acids. Per germline, CDR1 SEHNR and CDR2 FQNEAQ (reference sequence). J gave up 2 bases and V 5 bases, and 8 bases lay outside the gene matches. The CDR3 reads CASSPEQGWNYGYTF. Here the CDR3 DNA reads TGTGCCAGCAGCCCGGAACAGGGGTGGAACTATGGCTACACCTTC. Combining the CDR3 with reference TRBV7-9 and TRBJ1-2 gives the whole variable domain DTGVSQNPRHKITKRGQNVTFRCDPISEHNRLYWYRQTLGQGPEFLTYFQNEAQLEKSRLLSDRFSAERPKGSFSTLEIQRTEQGDSAMYLCASSPEQGWNYGYTFGSGTRLTVV.

There are many counts of this clonotype. The CDR3 region is CASAFGQGPKAYEQYF. The CDR3, as DNA: TGTGCCAGCGCCTTCGGCCAGGGTCCGAAAGCCTACGAGCAGTACTTC. The chain is built from TRBV4-2 and TRBJ2-7; D perhaps matches TRBD1 (5 bases). V was trimmed by 8 bases and J by 2 bases, leaving 22 bases between them. The CDR3 length is 16 residues. Looked up from germline, CDR1 is LGHNA and CDR2 is YNFKEQ.

This sequence joins TRBV20-1 and TRBJ1-1, with D unclear. V lost 1 base, J lost 8 bases, and 8 bases lay in between. This CDR3 region has 11 residues. Germline V lookup: CDR1 DFQATT, CDR2 SNEGSKA (reference sequence). The CDR3 DNA reads TGCAGTGCTAGAGTAAGAGGAGAAGCTTTCTTT. As protein: CSARVRGEAFF.

This clonotype appeared many times. The V and J genes are TRBV6-1 and TRBJ1-1; the D gene is possibly TRBD1 (5 bases). The CDR3 contains 12 residues. Germline CDR1 and CDR2: MNHNS and SASEGT. V lost 11 bases and J lost 0, with 10 bases in between. The CDR3 DNA reads TGTGCCGCCGGGACCCTGAACACTGAAGCTTTCTTT. Translating gives CAAGTLNTEAFF.

This clonotype has ten or more counts. V gene TRBV29-1 combines with J gene TRBJ2-5; no clear D gene. This CDR3 has 12 amino acids. V gave up 6 bases and J gave up 5 bases, with 13 bases separating them. Per the germline V gene, CDR1 is SQVTM and CDR2 is ANQGSEA. CDR3 loop: CSVTPRTETQYF. CDR3 DNA sequence: TGCAGCGTAACGCCCCGAACGGAGACCCAGTACTTC.

The rearrangement uses TRBV5-4 and TRBJ2-2; D perhaps matches TRBD1 (6 bases). CDR3 length: 17 residues. In germline, CDR1 is SGHNT, CDR2 YYREEE (reference sequence). The V gene lost 1 base and the J gene lost 4 bases, with 17 bases spanning the gap. In DNA, the CDR3 is TGTGCCAGCAGCTTGACTAAACAGGGCCTAATCACCGGGGAGCTGTTTTTT. Protein sequence: CASSLTKQGLITGELFF.

In this sample, this clonotype turned up many times. CDR3 protein: CASRPGTANNEQFF. The CDR3 DNA sequence: TGTGCCAGCAGGCCCGGGACGGCTAACAATGAGCAGTTCTTC. J is TRBJ2-1 and V is TRBV2, with D perhaps TRBD1 or TRBD2 (5 bases each). The CDR3 loop spans 14 amino acids. The germline gives CDR1 SNHLY, CDR2 FYNNEI. V was clipped by 6 bases and J by 5 bases, with 14 bases between them.

Many counts were recorded for this clonotype. The rearrangement links TRBV5-1 to TRBJ2-3; perhaps TRBD2 as D (6 bases). With 4 bases removed from V and 1 base from J, the gap between germline ends came to 10 bases. The CDR3 loop spans 14 amino acids. Germline CDR1 reads SGHRS; CDR2 reads YFSETQ. CDR3 DNA: TGCGCCAGCAGCCTTAGCGGAGGCACAGATACGCAGTATTTT. This sequence encodes CASSLSGGTDTQYF.

In its sample, this clonotype was seen many times. The chain employs TRBV12-3 or TRBV12-4 and TRBJ2-3, with D possibly TRBD2 on 6 matching bases. Trimming removed 5 bases at V and 2 bases at J, with 14 bases between. The CDR3 runs to 15 residues. CDR3 residues: CASSTSGLPTDTQYF. CDR3 DNA: TGTGCCAGCAGTACCAGCGGGCTCCCCACAGATACGCAGTATTTT.

This clonotype was picked up many times. This sequence joins TRBV2 and TRBJ1-1; tentatively, D is TRBD1 (5 bases). This CDR3 spans 13 amino acids. V gave up 1 base and J gave up 5 bases, with 8 bases separating them. Germline V lookup: CDR1 SNHLY, CDR2 FYNNEI. DNA of the CDR3: TGTGCCAGCAGTGAAGGTCAGGGAACTGAAGCTTTCTTT. Its translation is CASSEGQGTEAFF. The variable domain in full, with the rest retrieved from reference TRBV2 and TRBJ1-1, is EPEVTQTPSHQVTQMGQEVILRCVPISNHLYFYWYRQILGQKVEFLVSFYNNEISEKSEIFDDQFSVERPDGSNFTLKIRSTKLEDSAMYFCASSEGQGTEAFFGQGTRLTVV.

This clonotype was detected ten times or more. The gene calls are TRBV20-1 and TRBJ1-1; D not certain. V was trimmed by 0 bases and J by 0 bases, leaving 11 bases between them. CDR1 is DFQATT and CDR2 is SNEGSKA in the germline V gene (reference sequence). The CDR3 sequence is 15 residues long. Written as DNA, the CDR3 is TGCAGTGCTAGAGACCAAGGCAGCATGAACACTGAAGCTTTCTTT. Amino acid sequence: CSARDQGSMNTEAFF.

Points on this clonotype: It may be a read error: a sequence one base away is much more abundant. This chain joins TRBV7-7 and TRBJ2-1; 12 positions match TRBD2. CDR1 is SSHAT and CDR2 is FNYEAQ in the germline V gene (reference sequence). The CDR3 has 13 residues. CDR3 loop: CASSLGLAGEQFF. CDR3 sequence (DNA): TGTGCTAGCAGCCTCGGACTAGCGGGAGAGCAGTTCTTC. The whole variable domain, remainder taken from reference TRBV7-7 and TRBJ2-1, is GAGVSQSPRYKVTKRGQDVTLRCDPISSHATLYWYQQALGQGPEFLTYFNYEAQPDKSGLPSDRFSAERPEGSISTLTIQRTEQRDSAMYRCASSLGLAGEQFFGPGTRLTVL.

This clonotype was observed many times. The CDR3 reads CASSPPGAARTEAFF. The CDR3 DNA reads TGTGCCAGCAGCCCCCCGGGGGCGGCGCGGACTGAAGCTTTCTTT. The V and J genes are TRBV7-8 and TRBJ1-1; tentative D call: TRBD1 (6 bases). V lost 5 bases and J lost 5, with 18 bases in between. Germline CDR1 and CDR2: SGHVS and FQNEAQ. The CDR3 totals 15 residues.

By its share, this clonotype is medium-sized. The gene calls are TRBV27 and TRBJ2-1; D is unclear. The germline CDR1 and CDR2 sequences are MNHEY and SMNVEV (reference sequence). The V end lost 1 base, the J end lost 4 bases, and 11 bases lay between the germline ends. The CDR3 has 15 residues. The CDR3 reads CASSLFATPYNEQFF. The CDR3 bases are TGTGCCAGCAGTTTATTTGCGACGCCTTACAATGAGCAGTTCTTC.

This clonotype has a count of ten or more. The chain employs TRBV27 and TRBJ2-3; weak D call: TRBD1 (6 bases). CDR1 is MNHEY and CDR2 is SMNVEV in the germline V gene (reference sequence). CDR3 length: 13 amino acids. Trimming pared 2 bases from V and 3 bases from J, leaving 6 bases between. The CDR3: CASSLGQTDTQYF. The DNA for the CDR3 is TGTGCCAGCAGTTTAGGACAGACAGATACGCAGTATTTT.

This sequence joins TRBV7-2 and TRBJ2-3, with TRBD2 matching 11 bases. The CDR3 totals 18 residues. With 5 bases clipped from V and 0 bases from J, the junction kept 10 bases outside the gene matches. CDR1 and CDR2 from the germline V gene are SGHTA and FQGNSA. CDR3 loop: CASSTGTSGARSTDTQYF. CDR3 bases: TGTGCCAGCAGCACCGGGACTAGCGGAGCGAGGAGCACAGATACGCAGTATTTT.

This clonotype was seen ten or more times. The rearrangement uses TRBV15 and TRBJ1-2; D is undetermined. The V gene lost 1 base and the J gene lost 4 bases, with 13 bases spanning the gap. The germline V gene has CDR1 LNHNV and CDR2 YYDKDF (reference sequence). This CDR3 region has 15 residues. CDR3 loop: CATSRGGVDFYGYTF. In DNA form, the CDR3 reads TGTGCCACCAGCAGAGGTGGGGTTGACTTCTATGGCTACACCTTC. The variable domain in full, completed from reference TRBV15 and TRBJ1-2, reads DAMVIQNPRYQVTQFGKPVTLSCSQTLNHNVMYWYQQKSSQAPKLLFHYYDKDFNNEADTPDNFQSRRPNTSFCFLDIRSPGLGDTAMYLCATSRGGVDFYGYTFGSGTRLTVV.

By proportion, this clonotype is medium-sized. The chain links TRBV10-1 to TRBJ2-3; D is perhaps TRBD2 (7 bases). Trimming removed 7 bases at V and 5 bases at J, with 16 bases between. Germline assignment: CDR1 WNHNN and CDR2 SYGVQD (reference sequence). The CDR3 has 14 amino acids. This chain's CDR3 is CASMRGGQGDTQYF. The CDR3 bases are TGCGCCAGCATGAGGGGGGGACAAGGAGATACGCAGTATTTT.

This clonotype was seen many times. The DNA for the CDR3 is TGTGCCACCAGTGATCTGGCGGGAGGCAGGGAGCAGTTCTTC. It encodes CATSDLAGGREQFF. The rearrangement uses TRBV24-1 and TRBJ2-1; 8 positions agree with TRBD2. Germline CDR1 is KGHDR and CDR2 is SFDVKD. Trimming cost V 3 bases and J 10 bases; bases outside gene matches: 7. The CDR3 sequence is 14 residues long.

Ten or more counts support this clonotype. The genes are TRBV7-9 and TRBJ2-2; TRBD1 matches 7 bases. The junction had 11 bases not matched to a gene; V was cut back by 7 bases and J by 3 bases. The germline CDR1 and CDR2 sequences are SEHNR and FQNEAQ (reference sequence). CDR3 size: 16 residues. The CDR3 DNA follows: TGTGCCAGCACCGTCCTCGACAGGGCCCACACCGGGGAGCTGTTTTTT. The encoded protein is CASTVLDRAHTGELFF.

Many counts were recorded for this clonotype. V is TRBV5-6 and J is TRBJ2-7; D remains ambiguous. V was clipped by 0 bases and J by 2 bases, with 6 bases between them. Germline V gene lookup returns CDR1 SGHDT and CDR2 YYEEEE. This CDR3 is 13 amino acids long. As DNA, the CDR3 is TGTGCCAGCAGCTTGGAACAGCCCTACGAGCAGTACTTC. It specifies CASSLEQPYEQYF.

The V and J genes are TRBV7-9 and TRBJ1-4; D is perhaps TRBD1 (5 bases). Trimming removed 4 bases from V and 10 bases from J, with 13 bases in between. The germline V gene encodes CDR1 SEHNR and CDR2 FQNEAQ (reference sequence). This CDR3 has 13 residues. In DNA form, the CDR3 reads TGTGCCAGCAGCTCTGATTTGCAGGGAAAACTGTTTTTT. Its translation: CASSSDLQGKLFF.

This clonotype came up many times. CDR3: CSAKDRGADTQYF. The CDR3 bases are TGCAGCGCAAAGGACAGGGGAGCGGATACGCAGTATTTT. The chain combines TRBV29-1 with TRBJ2-3, with 9 bases that match TRBD1. Germline CDR1 reads SQVTM; CDR2 reads ANQGSEA. This CDR3 is built from 13 residues. V was pared by 7 bases and J by 6 bases, with 8 bases of the junction left unmatched.

This clonotype was counted a few times. The chain uses TRBV30 and TRBJ1-3, with D uncertain. Between the trimmed V and J ends, which lost 5 bases and 0 bases, there was a span of 11 bases. CDR3 length equals 14 residues. Germline CDR1 and CDR2: GTSNPN and SVGIG (reference sequence). CDR3 DNA: TGTGCCTGGGGCTTGGGGTACTCTGGAAACACCATATATTTT. Translating gives CAWGLGYSGNTIYF.